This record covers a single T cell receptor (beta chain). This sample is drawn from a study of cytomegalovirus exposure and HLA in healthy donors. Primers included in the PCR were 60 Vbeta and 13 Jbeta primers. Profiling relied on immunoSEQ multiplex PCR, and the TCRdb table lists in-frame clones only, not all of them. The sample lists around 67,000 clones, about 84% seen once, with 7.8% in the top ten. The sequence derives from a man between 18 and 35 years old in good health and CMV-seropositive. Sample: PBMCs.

The CDR3 loop is CASNRVAGGDNEQFF. CDR3 sequence (DNA): TGTGCCAGCAACCGAGTGGCGGGAGGGGACAATGAGCAGTTCTTC. The chain joins TRBV6-1 to TRBJ2-1; TRBD2 matches at 9 bases. V shed 7 bases and J 5 bases; nucleotides not matched to a gene: 9. CDR3 length equals 15 residues. Germline loops: CDR1 MNHNS, CDR2 SASEGT.